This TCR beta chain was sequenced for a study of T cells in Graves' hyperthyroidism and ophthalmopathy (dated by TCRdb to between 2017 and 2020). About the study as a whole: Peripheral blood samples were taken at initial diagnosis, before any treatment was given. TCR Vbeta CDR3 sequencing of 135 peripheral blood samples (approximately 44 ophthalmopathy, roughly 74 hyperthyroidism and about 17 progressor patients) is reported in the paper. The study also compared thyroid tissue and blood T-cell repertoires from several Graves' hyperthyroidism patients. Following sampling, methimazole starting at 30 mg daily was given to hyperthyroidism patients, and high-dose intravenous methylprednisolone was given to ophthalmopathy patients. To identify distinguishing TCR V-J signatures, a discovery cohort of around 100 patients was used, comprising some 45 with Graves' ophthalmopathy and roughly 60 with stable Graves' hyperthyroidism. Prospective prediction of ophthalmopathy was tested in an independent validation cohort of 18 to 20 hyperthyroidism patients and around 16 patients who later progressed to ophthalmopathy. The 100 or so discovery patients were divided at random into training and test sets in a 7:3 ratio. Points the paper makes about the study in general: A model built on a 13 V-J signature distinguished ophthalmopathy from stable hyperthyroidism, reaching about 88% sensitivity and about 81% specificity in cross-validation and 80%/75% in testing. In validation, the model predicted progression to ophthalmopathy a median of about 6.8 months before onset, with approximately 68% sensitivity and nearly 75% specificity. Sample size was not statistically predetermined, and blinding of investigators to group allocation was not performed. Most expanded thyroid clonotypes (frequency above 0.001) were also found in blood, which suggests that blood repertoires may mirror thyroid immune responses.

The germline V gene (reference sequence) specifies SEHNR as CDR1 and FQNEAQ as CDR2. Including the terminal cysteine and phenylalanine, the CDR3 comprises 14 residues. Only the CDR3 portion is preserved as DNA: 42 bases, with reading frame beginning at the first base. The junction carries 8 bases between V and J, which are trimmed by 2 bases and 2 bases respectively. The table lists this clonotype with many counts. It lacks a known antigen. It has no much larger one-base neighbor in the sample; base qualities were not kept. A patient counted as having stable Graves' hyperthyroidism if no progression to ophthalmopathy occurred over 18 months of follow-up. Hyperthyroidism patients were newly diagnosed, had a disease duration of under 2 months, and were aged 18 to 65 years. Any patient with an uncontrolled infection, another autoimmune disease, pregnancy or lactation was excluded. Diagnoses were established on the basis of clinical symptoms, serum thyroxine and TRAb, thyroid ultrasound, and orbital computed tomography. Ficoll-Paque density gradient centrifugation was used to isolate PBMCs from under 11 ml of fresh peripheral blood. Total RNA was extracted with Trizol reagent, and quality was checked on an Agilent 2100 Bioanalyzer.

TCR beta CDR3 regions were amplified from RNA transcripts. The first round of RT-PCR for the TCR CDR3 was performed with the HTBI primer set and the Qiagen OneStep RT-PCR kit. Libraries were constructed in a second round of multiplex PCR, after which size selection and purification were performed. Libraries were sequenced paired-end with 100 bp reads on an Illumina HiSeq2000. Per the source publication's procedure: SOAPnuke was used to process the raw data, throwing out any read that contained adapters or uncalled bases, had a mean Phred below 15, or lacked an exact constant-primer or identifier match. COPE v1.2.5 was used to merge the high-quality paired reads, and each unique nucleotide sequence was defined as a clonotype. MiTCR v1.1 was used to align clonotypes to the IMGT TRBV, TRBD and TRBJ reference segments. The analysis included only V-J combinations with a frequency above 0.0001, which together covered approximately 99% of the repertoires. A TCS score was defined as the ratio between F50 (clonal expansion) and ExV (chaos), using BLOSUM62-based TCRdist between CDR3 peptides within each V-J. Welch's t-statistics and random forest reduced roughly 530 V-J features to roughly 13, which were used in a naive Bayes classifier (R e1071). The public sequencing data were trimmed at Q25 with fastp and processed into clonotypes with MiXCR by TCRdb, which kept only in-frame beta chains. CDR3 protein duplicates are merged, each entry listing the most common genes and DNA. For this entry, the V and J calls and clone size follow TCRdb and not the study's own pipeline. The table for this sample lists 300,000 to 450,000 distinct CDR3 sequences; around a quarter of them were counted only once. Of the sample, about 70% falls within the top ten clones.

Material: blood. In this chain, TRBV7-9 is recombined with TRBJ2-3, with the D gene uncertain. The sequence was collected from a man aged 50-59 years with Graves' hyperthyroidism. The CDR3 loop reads CASSLMIDTDTQYF. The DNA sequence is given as TGTGCCAGCAGCTTAATGATCGACACAGATACGCAGTATTTT. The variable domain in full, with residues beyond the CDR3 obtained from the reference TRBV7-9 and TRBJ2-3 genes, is DTGVSQNPRHKITKRGQNVTFRCDPISEHNRLYWYRQTLGQGPEFLTYFQNEAQLEKSRLLSDRFSAERPKGSFSTLEIQRTEQGDSAMYLCASSLMIDTDTQYFGPGTRLTVL.